Below are 11 T cell receptor beta chains sequenced from a single sample in a study of CD8 T cells in Susac syndrome. It was with random hexamers that roughly 0.5 to 1 ug RNA was reverse transcribed. TCRdb used MiXCR to reprocess the immunoSEQ multiplex PCR reads, holding one entry per CDR3 protein. The data show some 65,000 distinct CDR3 sequences, just under 95% seen once. The sequenced sample was CD8+ T cells from PBMCs. The receptors were sampled from a human donor with multiple sclerosis.

V is TRBV29-1 and J is TRBJ2-7; 8 bases agree with TRBD1. This CDR3 is 15 amino acids long. The ends lost 4 bases at V and 5 bases at J; junction bases unmatched: 13. Looked up from germline, CDR1 is SQVTM and CDR2 is ANQGSEA. This CDR3 reads CSVVGRPQGAHEQYF. The DNA for the CDR3 is TGCAGCGTTGTGGGCCGACCCCAGGGGGCCCACGAGCAGTACTTC.

V usage is TRBV20-1 and J usage is TRBJ2-1; D remains unclear. Per the germline V gene, CDR1 is DFQATT and CDR2 is SNEGSKA (reference sequence). This CDR3 contains 14 residues. Trimming stripped 4 bases from V and 0 bases from J, with 10 bases between. CDR3 coding DNA: TGCAGTGCTAAACATCAAACCTCCTACAATGAGCAGTTCTTC. It codes for CSAKHQTSYNEQFF.

The chain links TRBV30 to TRBJ1-1; D not certain. The length of the CDR3 is 13 residues. With 2 bases removed from V and 5 bases from J, the gap between germline ends came to 12 bases. From germline, CDR1 is GTSNPN and CDR2 SVGIG (reference sequence). This CDR3 is CAWSPGPGTEAFF. CDR3 in DNA: TGTGCCTGGAGTCCAGGACCGGGAACTGAAGCTTTCTTT.

The count of this clonotype is one. The chain combines TRBV7-8 with TRBJ2-5; 8 bases line up with TRBD2. Germline V gives CDR1 SGHVS, CDR2 FQNEAQ. CDR3 length: 14 residues. The V segment lost 1 base and the J segment 5 bases; nucleotides outside the gene matches: 3. The CDR3 region has the DNA TGTGCCAGCAGCTTAGAGGTAGCGGGGGAGACCCAGTACTTC. It yields the protein CASSLEVAGETQYF.

This clonotype was counted a single time. The V gene is TRBV5-6, the J gene TRBJ2-1, with TRBD2 matching 16 bases. Germline CDR1 SGHDT, CDR2 YYEEEE. The CDR3 length is 17 residues. The V gene end was trimmed by 4 bases and the J gene end by 14 bases; junction bases not matched to a gene: 15. This chain's CDR3 is CASSDAGTSGRAIWEFF. The DNA of the CDR3 is TGTGCCAGCAGCGATGCCGGGACTAGCGGGAGGGCCATTTGGGAGTTCTTC.

This sequence joins TRBV23-1 and TRBJ2-5; tentative D call: TRBD2 (6 bases). TRBV23-1 is filed as an ORF, its function uncertain. The CDR3 contains 18 residues. V was shortened by 6 bases and J by 0 bases, with 23 bases between the two germline ends. The CDR3 here is CASSPPRLADSYQETQYF. The CDR3 coding sequence is TGCGCCAGCAGCCCTCCTAGGTTAGCGGACTCCTACCAAGAGACCCAGTACTTC.

Here the CDR3 DNA reads TGTGCCAGCAGCTTAGCAGTCCCACGGTCAGGGACATGGGCTTTCTTT. It is translated as CASSLAVPRSGTWAFF. The genes are TRBV7-9 and TRBJ1-1; possibly TRBD1 for D (6 bases). Trimming stripped 0 bases from V and 11 bases from J, with 22 bases between. Germline CDR1 reads SEHNR; CDR2 reads FQNEAQ (reference sequence). The CDR3 has 16 residues.

V usage is TRBV20-1 and J usage is TRBJ2-1; D unresolved. CDR3 length: 14 residues. Trimming stripped 3 bases from V and 2 bases from J, with 11 bases between. Germline assignment: CDR1 DFQATT and CDR2 SNEGSKA (reference sequence). DNA of the CDR3: TGCAGTGCTAGTGGTGGGATGACCTACAATGAGCAGTTCTTC. Its translation is CSASGGMTYNEQFF.

The gene calls are TRBV5-4 and TRBJ2-5, with D possibly matching TRBD2 (6 bases). CDR1 is SGHNT, CDR2 YYREEE, per germline (reference sequence). The CDR3 is 15 residues long. Deletions cut 0 bases from V and 4 bases from J, with 13 bases between. CDR3 bases: TGTGCCAGCAGCTTGGAAGTGGAGGGCTCAGAGACCCAGTACTTC. It translates to CASSLEVEGSETQYF.

V and J are TRBV5-6 and TRBJ2-1; TRBD1 agrees at 9 bases. CDR1 is SGHDT, CDR2 YYEEEE, per germline. This CDR3 has 15 amino acids. V was pared by 5 bases and J by 6 bases, with 9 bases of the junction left unmatched. The DNA of the CDR3 is TGTGCCAGCAGACAGGGACAGGGAAGTGTCAATGAGCAGTTCTTC. Protein sequence: CASRQGQGSVNEQFF.

The chain links TRBV7-8 to TRBJ2-7; 8 nucleotides line up with TRBD1. The CDR3 covers 15 residues. Germline CDR1 SGHVS, CDR2 FQNEAQ. V trimming: 5 bases; J trimming: 3 bases; junction bases outside the gene matches: 9. Here the CDR3 reads CASSEGTGLHYEQYF. The CDR3 DNA reads as TGTGCCAGCAGCGAGGGGACAGGCCTACACTACGAGCAGTACTTC.